Sequencing of this T cell receptor (beta chain) was carried out in a study of T cell repertoires in cytomegalovirus infection. Study-level information: Evidence of both CMV infection and a matching HLA type came from public TCR beta signatures.

TCRdb re-derived calls from the reads in MiXCR, one entry per CDR3 protein. This sample has just under 550,000 distinct CDR3 sequences, with around a quarter found just once. The CDR3 is made up of 12 amino acids. V dropped 2 bases and J dropped 5 bases, with 5 bases sitting between them. General observations from the study: Accumulated public TCR beta family frequency recognized individuals carrying CMV together with the relevant HLA. The ex vivo response was dominated by HLA-C-restricted CMV-specific TCR beta clonotypes.

This clonotype was detected only a few times. Antigen: not known. The J gene is TRBJ2-3, the V gene TRBV12-3 or TRBV12-4, with no clear D. Sequencing used PBMCs. This clonotype originated in a human donor in good health (CMV status not recorded). Some clones in this sample may be carry-over from other donors' samples. The DNA of the CDR3 is TGTGCCAGCAGTTTAAGGATAGATACGCAGTATTTT. Its protein is CASSLRIDTQYF.